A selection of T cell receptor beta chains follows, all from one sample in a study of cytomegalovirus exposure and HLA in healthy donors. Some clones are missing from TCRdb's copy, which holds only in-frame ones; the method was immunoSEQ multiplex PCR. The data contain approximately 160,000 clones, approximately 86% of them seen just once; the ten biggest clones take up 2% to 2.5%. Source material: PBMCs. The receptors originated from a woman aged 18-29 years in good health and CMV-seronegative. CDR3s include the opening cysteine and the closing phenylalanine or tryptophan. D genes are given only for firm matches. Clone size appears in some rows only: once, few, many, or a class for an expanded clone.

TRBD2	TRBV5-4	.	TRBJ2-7	TGTGCCAGCAGCTGGGGGCCCGGGCTAGCGGGGGCGATACCCTACGAGCAGTACTTC	CASSWGPGLAGAIPYEQYF
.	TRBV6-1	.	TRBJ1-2	TGTGCCAGCAGTGATCGGGGGGCTGGTTATGGCTACACCTTC	CASSDRGAGYGYTF
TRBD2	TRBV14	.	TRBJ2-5	TGTGCCAGCAGCCAAGACGGAGTAGCGGGGTACCAAGAGACCCAGTACTTC	CASSQDGVAGYQETQYF
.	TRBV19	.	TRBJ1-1	TGTGCCAGTAGTGCTTCACAGATGAACACTGAAGCTTTCTTT	CASSASQMNTEAFF
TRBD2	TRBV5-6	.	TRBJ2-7	TGTGCCAGCAGCTTTGGACTAGCGGGGTTCTACGAGCAGTACTTC	CASSFGLAGFYEQYF
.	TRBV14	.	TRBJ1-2	TGTGCCAGCAGCCAAGGGCTGACTTATGGCTACACCTTC	CASSQGLTYGYTF
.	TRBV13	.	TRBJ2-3	TGTGCCAGCAGCTTAGGCTCCCCGACAAGCACAGATACGCAGTATTTT	CASSLGSPTSTDTQYF
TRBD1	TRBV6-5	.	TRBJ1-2	TGTGCCAGCAGTCCCCCAGGACAGGCGAACTATGGCTACACCTTC	CASSPPGQANYGYTF
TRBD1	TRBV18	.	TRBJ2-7	TGTGCCAGCTCACGGGACAGGGCCCCTTCCGAGCAGTACTTC	CASSRDRAPSEQYF
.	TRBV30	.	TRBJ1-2	TGTGCCTCCTTGCCTAAGCCACCTAACTATGGCTACACCTTC	CASLPKPPNYGYTF
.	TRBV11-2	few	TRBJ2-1	TGTGCCAGCAGCTTTGGTGCGTATGAGCAGTTCTTC	CASSFGAYEQFF
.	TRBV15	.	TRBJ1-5	TGTGCCACCAGCACCTTTAATCAGCCCCAGCATTTT	CATSTFNQPQHF
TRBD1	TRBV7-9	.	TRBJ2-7	TGTGCCAGCAGCTTCTCGAGCGACAGGGCCGAGCAGTACTTC	CASSFSSDRAEQYF
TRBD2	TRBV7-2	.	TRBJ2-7	TGTGCCAGCTCCCTTCGACTAGCGGGACCCTACGAGCAGTACTTC	CASSLRLAGPYEQYF
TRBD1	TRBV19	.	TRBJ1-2	TGTGCCAGTAGTGTCCGCTTGGACAGGCGCGATTCTGGCTACACCTTC	CASSVRLDRRDSGYTF
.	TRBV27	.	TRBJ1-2	TGTGCCAGCACCAGCGGACCGGCAGGCCTGTCCTCGGGTGGCTACACCTTC	CASTSGPAGLSSGGYTF
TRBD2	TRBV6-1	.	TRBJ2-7	TGTGCCATCTTAGCGGGGGCCCTAGCCTACGAGCAGTACTTC	CAILAGALAYEQYF
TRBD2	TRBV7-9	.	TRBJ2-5	TGTGCCAGCAGCCCCCTCGGGCGGGGGGGCAGATCCCGAGAGACCCAGTACTTC	CASSPLGRGGRSRETQYF
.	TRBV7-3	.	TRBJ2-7	TGTGCCAGCAGCTTAAAACTAGCCCACGAGCAGTACTTC	CASSLKLAHEQYF
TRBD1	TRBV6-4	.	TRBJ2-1	TGTGCCAGCAGTATTAGTGGCGGGACAGGGACTGAGCAGTTCTTC	CASSISGGTGTEQFF
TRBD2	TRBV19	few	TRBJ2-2	TGTGCCAGTAGTCGCCTAGCGGGAGGGCGGGACACCGGGGAGCTGTTTTTT	CASSRLAGGRDTGELFF
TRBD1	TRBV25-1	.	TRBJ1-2	TGTGCCAGCAGTTGGACAGGGGATGGCTACACCTTC	CASSWTGDGYTF
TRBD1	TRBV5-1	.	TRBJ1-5	TGCGCCAGCAGCTTGCGTCCCGGGACAGTAACGAATCAGCCCCAGCATTTT	CASSLRPGTVTNQPQHF
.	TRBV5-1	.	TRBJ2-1	TGCGCCAGCAGCCAAGCGGAGTACAATGAGCAGTTCTTC	CASSQAEYNEQFF
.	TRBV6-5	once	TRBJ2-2	TGTGCCCTCGACAGGACGAACACCGGGGAGCTGTTTTTT	CALDRTNTGELFF
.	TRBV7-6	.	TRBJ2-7	TGTGCCAGCAGCTTAATATGGCCAGGGCGGCCTCGGGGAGGACACTACGAGCAGTACTTC	CASSLIWPGRPRGGHYEQYF
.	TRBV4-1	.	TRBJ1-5	TGCGCCAGCAGCTTCCGGGAGGTGGGCAATCAGCCCCAGCATTTT	CASSFREVGNQPQHF
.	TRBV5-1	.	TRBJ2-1	TGCGCCAGCAGCTTGGCCTTTAGTGGGGCCCTTAATGAGCAGTTCTTC	CASSLAFSGALNEQFF
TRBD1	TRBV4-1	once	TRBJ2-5	TGCGCCAGCAGCCTAGGGCGACAGGGCGGGCGAGAGACCCAGTACTTC	CASSLGRQGGRETQYF
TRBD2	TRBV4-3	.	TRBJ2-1	TGCGCCAGCAGCCAAGCGGAGGTAGCGGGAGGGAATGAGCAGTTCTTC	CASSQAEVAGGNEQFF
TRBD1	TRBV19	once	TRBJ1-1	TGTGCCAGTATTAACAGGGGGGACAACACTGAAGCTTTCTTT	CASINRGDNTEAFF
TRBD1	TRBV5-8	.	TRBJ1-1	TGTGCCAGCAGTTATCGACAGGGGATGAGGGCTTTCTTT	CASSYRQGMRAFF
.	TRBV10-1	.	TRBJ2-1	TGCGCCAGCCCCAGGAACAATGAGCAGTTCTTC	CASPRNNEQFF
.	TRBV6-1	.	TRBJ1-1	TGTGCCAGCAGTGAAGGAGAGAGACTAGGAAGTACTGAAGCTTTCTTT	CASSEGERLGSTEAFF
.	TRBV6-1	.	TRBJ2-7	TGTGCCAGCAGGACCGGGGGGCTGAGCTACGAGCAGTACTTC	CASRTGGLSYEQYF
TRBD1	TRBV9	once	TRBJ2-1	TGTGCCAGCAGCGAGGCGGGACAGGCCTACAATGAGCAGTTCTTC	CASSEAGQAYNEQFF
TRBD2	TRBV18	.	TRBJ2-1	TGTGCCAGCTCACCAAGCACTAGCGGGGGGGTGAGCTACAATGAGCAGTTCTTC	CASSPSTSGGVSYNEQFF
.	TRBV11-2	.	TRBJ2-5	TGTGCCAGCAGCTTGGGATATCAACCGGGGGAGACCCAGTACTTC	CASSLGYQPGETQYF